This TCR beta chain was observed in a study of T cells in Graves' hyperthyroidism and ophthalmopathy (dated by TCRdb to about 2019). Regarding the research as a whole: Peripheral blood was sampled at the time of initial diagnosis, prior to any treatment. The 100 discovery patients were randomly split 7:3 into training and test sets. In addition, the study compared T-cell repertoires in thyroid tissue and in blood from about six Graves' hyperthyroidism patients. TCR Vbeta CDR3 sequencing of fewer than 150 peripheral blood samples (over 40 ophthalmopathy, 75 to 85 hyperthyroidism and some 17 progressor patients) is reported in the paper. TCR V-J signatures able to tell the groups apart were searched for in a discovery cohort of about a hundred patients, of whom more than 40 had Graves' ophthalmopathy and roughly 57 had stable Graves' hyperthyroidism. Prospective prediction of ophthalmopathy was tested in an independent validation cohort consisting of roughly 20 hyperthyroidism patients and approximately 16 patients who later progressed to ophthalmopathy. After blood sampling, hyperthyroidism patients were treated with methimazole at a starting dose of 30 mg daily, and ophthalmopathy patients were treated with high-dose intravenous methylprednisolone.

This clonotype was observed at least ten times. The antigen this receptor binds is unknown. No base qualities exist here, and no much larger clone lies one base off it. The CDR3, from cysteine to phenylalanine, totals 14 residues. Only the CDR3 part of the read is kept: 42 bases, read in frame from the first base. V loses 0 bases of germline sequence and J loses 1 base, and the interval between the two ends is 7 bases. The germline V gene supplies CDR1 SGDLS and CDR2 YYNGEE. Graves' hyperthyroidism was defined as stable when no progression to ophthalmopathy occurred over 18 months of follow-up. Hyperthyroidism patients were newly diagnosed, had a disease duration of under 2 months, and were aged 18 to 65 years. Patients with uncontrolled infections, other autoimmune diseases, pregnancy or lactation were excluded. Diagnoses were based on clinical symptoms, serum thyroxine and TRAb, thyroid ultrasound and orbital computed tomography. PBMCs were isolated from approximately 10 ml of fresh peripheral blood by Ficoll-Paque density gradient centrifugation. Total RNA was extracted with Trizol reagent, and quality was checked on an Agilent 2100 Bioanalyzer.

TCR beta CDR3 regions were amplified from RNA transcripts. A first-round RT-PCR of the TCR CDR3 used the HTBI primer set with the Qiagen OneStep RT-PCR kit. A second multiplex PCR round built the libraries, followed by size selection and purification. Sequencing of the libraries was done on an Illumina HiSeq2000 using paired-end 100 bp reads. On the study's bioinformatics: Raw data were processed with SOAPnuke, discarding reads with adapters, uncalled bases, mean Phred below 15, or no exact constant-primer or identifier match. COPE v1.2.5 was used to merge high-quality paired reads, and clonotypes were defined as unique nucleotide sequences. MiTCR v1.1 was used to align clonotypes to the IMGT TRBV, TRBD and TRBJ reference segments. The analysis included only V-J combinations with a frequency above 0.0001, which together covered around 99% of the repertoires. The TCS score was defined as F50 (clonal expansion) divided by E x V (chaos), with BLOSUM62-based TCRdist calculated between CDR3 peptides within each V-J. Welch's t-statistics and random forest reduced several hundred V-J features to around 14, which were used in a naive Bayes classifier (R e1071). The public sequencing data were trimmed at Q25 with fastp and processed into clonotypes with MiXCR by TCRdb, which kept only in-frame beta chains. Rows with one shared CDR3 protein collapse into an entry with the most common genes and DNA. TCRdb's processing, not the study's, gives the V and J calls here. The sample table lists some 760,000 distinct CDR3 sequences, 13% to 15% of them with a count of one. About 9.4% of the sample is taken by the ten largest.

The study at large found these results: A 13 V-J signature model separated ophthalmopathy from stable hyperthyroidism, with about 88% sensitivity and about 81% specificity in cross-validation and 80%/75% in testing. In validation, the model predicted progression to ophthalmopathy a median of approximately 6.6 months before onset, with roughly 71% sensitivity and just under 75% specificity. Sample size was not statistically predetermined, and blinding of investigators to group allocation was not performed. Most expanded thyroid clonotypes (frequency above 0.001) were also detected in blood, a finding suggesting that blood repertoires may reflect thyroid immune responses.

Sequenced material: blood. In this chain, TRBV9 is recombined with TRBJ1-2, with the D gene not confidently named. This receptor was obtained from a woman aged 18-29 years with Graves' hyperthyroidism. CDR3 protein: CASSVDLVNYGYTF. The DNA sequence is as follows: TGTGCCAGCAGCGTAGATTTGGTTAACTATGGCTACACCTTC.